This TCR beta chain originates from a study of OX40 agonist ivuxolimab in advanced cancers. At the level of the whole study: Ivuxolimab, which targeted the costimulatory receptor OX40 (CD134), was an agonistic, fully human IgG2 monoclonal antibody. Prior anti-PD-1, anti-PD-L1 or anti-CTLA-4 therapy was permitted, and 40% to 50% of dose-escalation patients had received checkpoint inhibitors. Intravenous ivuxolimab was administered to patients every 2 weeks at six dose levels: 0.01, 0.1, 0.3, 1.5, 3 and 10 mg/kg. Of the roughly 50 dose-escalation patients, hepatocellular carcinoma was present in around 20, melanoma in roughly 15, renal cell carcinoma in 9 and head and neck cancer in 9. Peripheral TCRbeta sequencing aimed to test whether ivuxolimab altered TCR sequence diversity and caused clonal T-cell expansion. In the dose-escalation cohort, around four fifths of patients were male, and the mean age was approximately 60 years, with a range of roughly 20 to 85. Partial responses occurred in three dose-escalation patients: two with cutaneous melanoma and one with hepatocellular carcinoma. The monotherapy dose-escalation portion (N ≈ 50 patients) of the phase I ivuxolimab trial is reported in the paper.

CDR1 and CDR2 are read off the germline V gene as MDHEN and SYDVKM. Including the terminal cysteine and phenylalanine, the CDR3 comprises 14 residues. Only the CDR3 DNA stays, 42 bases, in frame from base 1. Between the V and J ends, shortened by 6 bases and 2 bases respectively, the junction contains 14 bases. For sequencing of the TCRbeta CDR3 region, genomic DNA was extracted from the sorted cells. The immunoSEQ Assay was used for sequencing of TCRbeta CDR3 regions. TCRdb's version of the immuneACCESS table is confined to in-frame rearrangements and falls short of the full clone set. An unresolved V gene accounts for under half of the shortfall where checked; the remainder is of unknown origin. The sample contains around 37,000 clones, 81% of them found a single time. Roughly a fifth of the sample goes to the ten largest clones. What the authors observed across the whole study: Clonal expansion of both CD4+ and CD8+ blood T cells was observed from baseline to week 6 at doses 0.1 to 3.0 mg/kg. On average, CD8+ T cells showed more expanded clones than CD4+ T cells after ivuxolimab. In the 0.1-3.0 mg/kg groups, partial responders had among the lowest normalized peripheral clonal expansion, particularly in CD8+ T cells. Which antigens the clonally expanded peripheral T cells were specific for was not determined. Low levels of normalized T-cell clonal expansion were also seen in some nonresponding patients.

The trial excluded patients who had a history of autoimmune disease or who were on systemic immunosuppression. Peripheral blood for TCR sequencing was drawn from every dose cohort at baseline, at cycle 4 day 1 and at cycle 7 day 1. The samples were drawn from a first-in-human, open-label, multicenter phase I dose-escalation trial of ivuxolimab. Adults with locally advanced or metastatic melanoma, renal cell, hepatocellular, or head and neck squamous cell carcinoma were enrolled in the trial. Before TCR sequencing, CD4+ T cells and CD8+ T cells from peripheral blood were sorted into separate populations. On this clone: Its antigen remains undetermined. No much larger clone is present one base from it, and per-base qualities are unavailable.

The chain couples TRBV28 to TRBJ2-7; tentative D gene TRBD2, with 6 bases matching. The sequence was collected from an adult with an advanced solid tumor such as melanoma, head and neck, liver or kidney cancer. This specimen was CD4+ or CD8+ T cells sorted from blood, taken in a trial of the OX40 agonist ivuxolimab. The CDR3 amino acid sequence is: CASRGHGGPYEQYF. The DNA sequence is TGTGCCAGCAGAGGTCACGGGGGACCCTACGAGCAGTACTTC. The CDR3 plus the reference TRBV28 and TRBJ2-7 genes for the other parts give the full variable domain: DVKVTQSSRYLVKRTGEKVFLECVQDMDHENMFWYRQDPGLGLRLIYFSYDVKMKEKGDIPEGYSVSREKKERFSLILESASTNQTSMYLCASRGHGGPYEQYFGPGTRLTVT.